This T cell receptor (beta chain) came from a study of blood T cells in healthy people across ages. General study points: Naive T cell percentage and TCR beta diversity correlated strongly.

Roughly 10 milliliters of peripheral blood were drawn from each donor into EDTA-treated tubes. As for this clonotype: The antigen remains undetermined.

A second PCR, run for roughly 7 to 12 cycles, used a sample-barcoded 5' primer plus a J-beta primer mix. TCRdb reprocessed the 5' RACE reads with MiXCR, giving one entry per CDR3 protein. The sample contains about 800,000 distinct CDR3 sequences, around 25% of which appear only once. This CDR3 contains 15 residues. Germline V gene data show CDR1 as SGDLS and CDR2 as YYNGEE. The same specimen was also included in a second study, on T cells of mothers and their children. That publication notes: Both sample barcodes and 2-4 random nucleotides came from the M1S primer of the second PCR. Researchers report slightly higher, though non-significant, overlap in related mother-child pairs than in unrelated pairs.

The sequencing input was blood. The receptor's source is a boy between 10 and 17 years old in good health. V and J are TRBV9 and TRBJ2-5; a possible D gene is TRBD1 (5 bases). The DNA end lines up better with TRBJ2-7; the J call may be wrong. The CDR3 reads CASSVKVGPTYEQYF. Written as DNA, the CDR3 is TGTGCCAGCAGCGTAAAGGTGGGGCCCACCTACGAGCAGTACTTC.